The clone carrying this T cell receptor beta chain showed up just once. Antigen: not known. The CDR3 runs 16 residues. The germline V and J ends were trimmed by 5 bases and 2 bases, with 15 bases remaining between them. CDR1 SGHAT and CDR2 FQNNGV come from the germline V gene. The PCR made use of 60 Vbeta and 13 Jbeta primers. The data were produced by immunoSEQ multiplex PCR, yet TCRdb's version contains in-frame clones alone and is incomplete. The data contain 75,000 or so clones, 70% to 75% of them singletons. The record originates from a study of cytomegalovirus exposure and HLA in healthy donors. Turning to the study itself: An early data release held around 80 million unique TCRs from HLA-typed donors.

General study points: In a later analysis, TCR beta V- and J-gene trimming showed a link to a missense DCLRE1C variant. The study listed 164 cytomegalovirus-associated TCR beta chains.

V and J are TRBV11-2 and TRBJ2-2, with D possibly matching TRBD1 (6 bases). This clonotype originated in a woman in her thirties in good health and CMV-seropositive. Sequencing was done on a sample of PBMCs. CDR3 amino acids: CASSRRTAINTGELFF. DNA of the CDR3: TGTGCCAGCAGCCGTAGGACAGCCATTAACACCGGGGAGCTGTTTTTT.